The 27 T cell receptor beta chains in this list originate from one sample, sequenced in a study of blood T cell repertoires in COVID-19 (dated by TCRdb to 2019 to 2021). The library was made by the immunoSEQ multiplex PCR assay. Entries here come from immuneACCESS through TCRdb and include only in-frame sequences with V and J called. Some clones fail to appear in such tables; in the studies checked, an unresolved V gene covers under half of the shortfall, and the cause of the remainder is unknown. The sample table records over 65,000 clones; around nine tenths of these occur just once. Jointly, the top ten make up approximately 4.5% of the sample. Sequencing used peripheral blood. These receptors were taken from a man aged 50 or older with active COVID-19.

This chain joins TRBV7-9 and TRBJ2-1; 9 bases fit TRBD2. Germline lookup yields CDR1 SEHNR and CDR2 FQNEAQ (reference sequence). The CDR3 loop spans 14 amino acids. The V gene end was trimmed by 4 bases and the J gene end by 5 bases; junction bases not matched to a gene: 3. The DNA for the CDR3 is TGTGCCAGCAGCTCCCGACTAGCGGACAATGAGCAGTTCTTC. Encoded protein: CASSSRLADNEQFF. The whole variable domain, filled in from reference TRBV7-9 and TRBJ2-1, reads DTGVSQNPRHKITKRGQNVTFRCDPISEHNRLYWYRQTLGQGPEFLTYFQNEAQLEKSRLLSDRFSAERPKGSFSTLEIQRTEQGDSAMYLCASSSRLADNEQFFGPGTRLTVL.

This clone was picked up a small number of times. The V call is TRBV5-4, the J call TRBJ1-2; D call uncertain. Between the trimmed V and J ends, which lost 4 bases and 8 bases, there was a span of 18 bases. In germline, CDR1 is SGHNT, CDR2 YYREEE (reference sequence). This CDR3 contains 14 residues. In DNA, the CDR3 is TGTGCCAGCAGCACGTCCGGGGTTGTCGGAGGCTACACCTTC. Translated: CASSTSGVVGGYTF.

This chain uses TRBV5-1 with TRBJ2-1; D might be TRBD2 (5 bases). V lost 2 bases and J 6 bases, leaving 18 bases between the germline ends. This CDR3 is 16 amino acids long. Germline-derived CDR1 and CDR2 are SGHRS and YFSETQ. CDR3 sequence: CASSLWSPRGPNEQFF. The CDR3 nucleotides are TGCGCCAGCAGCTTATGGTCCCCCCGGGGTCCCAATGAGCAGTTCTTC.

V is TRBV3-1 (or the pseudogene TRBV3-2) and J is TRBJ2-3; D is perhaps TRBD2 (5 bases). The length of the CDR3 is 15 residues. Trimming cost V 0 bases and J 7 bases, with 14 bases left between them. Germline V gene data show CDR1 as LGHDT and CDR2 as YNNKEL (reference sequence). The CDR3 coding sequence is TGTGCCAGCAGCCAAGATACGGGATACGCGAATACGCAGTATTTT. Translation gives CASSQDTGYANTQYF.

This chain joins TRBV29-1 and TRBJ1-5; perhaps TRBD1 as D (5 bases). Trimming stripped 4 bases from V and 0 bases from J, with 7 bases between. The germline V gene encodes CDR1 SQVTM and CDR2 ANQGSEA. The CDR3 covers 13 residues. This CDR3 is CSVGGHSNQPQHF. The CDR3 bases are TGCAGCGTTGGAGGACATAGCAATCAGCCCCAGCATTTT. Full variable domain (rest looked up from reference TRBV29-1 and TRBJ1-5): SAVISQKPSRDICQRGTSLTIQCQVDSQVTMMFWYRQQPGQSLTLIATANQGSEATYESGFVIDKFPISRPNLTFSTLTVSNMSPEDSSIYLCSVGGHSNQPQHFGDGTRLSIL.

This clone was counted once. The chain carries TRBV30 and TRBJ1-2, with D possibly TRBD1 on 5 matching bases. Per the germline V gene, CDR1 is GTSNPN and CDR2 is SVGIG (reference sequence). With 4 bases removed from V and 4 bases from J, the gap between germline ends came to 22 bases. The CDR3 is 16 amino acids. Here the CDR3 DNA reads TGTGCCTGGAAGCCCTTGGGGCAGGCGTCGATCTATGGCTACACCTTC. Translation gives CAWKPLGQASIYGYTF.

The chain recombines TRBV11-2 with TRBJ2-6, with 7 positions matching TRBD1. The CDR3 sequence is 17 residues long. CDR1 and CDR2 (germline): SGHAT, FQNNGV. After removal of 5 bases from V and 3 bases from J, the junction contained 10 bases not matched to a gene. The CDR3 spells CASSRTVGTVGANVLTF. CDR3 sequence (DNA): TGTGCCAGCAGCCGGACTGTAGGGACAGTTGGGGCCAACGTCCTGACTTTC.

The rearrangement links TRBV25-1 to TRBJ1-3; 10 nucleotides align to TRBD1. The germline V gene encodes CDR1 MGHDK and CDR2 SYGVNS. The CDR3 consists of 16 residues. J was trimmed by 4 bases and V by 3 bases; bases with no gene match: 6. This CDR3 reads CASSESGTGVGNTIYF. DNA for the CDR3: TGTGCCAGCAGTGAGAGTGGGACAGGGGTCGGAAACACCATATATTTT.

The CDR3 bases are TGTGCCAGCAGTTTGCTAGCGGGCCGAAACTCCTACGAGCAGTACTTC. This translates into CASSLLAGRNSYEQYF. This chain joins TRBV28 and TRBJ2-7; 8 positions agree with TRBD2. The ends lost 3 bases at V and 0 bases at J; junction bases unmatched: 7. Germline CDR1 is MDHEN and CDR2 is SYDVKM. The CDR3 spans 16 residues.

The gene calls are TRBV7-2 and TRBJ2-6; D remains unclear. V was pared by 3 bases and J by 0 bases, with 3 bases between. This CDR3 comprises 14 residues. Germline CDR1 SGHTA, CDR2 FQGNSA. The CDR3 reads CASSFSSGANVLTF. CDR3 nucleotide sequence: TGTGCCAGCAGCTTCTCCTCTGGGGCCAACGTCCTGACTTTC. Full variable domain (outside the CDR3, taken from reference TRBV7-2 and TRBJ2-6): GAGVSQSPSNKVTEKGKDVELRCDPISGHTALYWYRQSLGQGLEFLIYFQGNSAPDKSGLPSDRFSAERTGGSVSTLTIQRTQQEDSAVYLCASSFSSGANVLTFGAGSRLTVL.

V is TRBV25-1 and J is TRBJ1-6, with D perhaps TRBD1 (6 bases). V shed 2 bases and J shed 4 bases, with 6 bases lying between them. This CDR3 contains 14 residues. Per the germline V gene, CDR1 is MGHDK and CDR2 is SYGVNS. CDR3 sequence reads: CASSEQGYNSPLHF. The CDR3 DNA reads TGTGCCAGCAGTGAACAGGGGTATAATTCACCCCTCCACTTT.

The chain couples TRBV20-1 to TRBJ2-7; D is undetermined. With 3 bases removed from V and 0 bases from J, the gap between germline ends came to 9 bases. CDR1 is DFQATT, CDR2 SNEGSKA, per germline (reference sequence). The CDR3 spans 13 residues. This chain's CDR3 is CSASFPSSYEQYF. The DNA of the CDR3 is TGCAGTGCTAGTTTTCCTAGCTCCTACGAGCAGTACTTC.

The genes are TRBV9 and TRBJ2-5, with 7 bases fitting TRBD2. CDR1 SGDLS and CDR2 YYNGEE come from the germline V gene. CDR3 length equals 12 residues. The junction had 5 bases not matched to a gene; V was cut back by 7 bases and J by 5 bases. CDR3 protein: CASASGTETQYF. The CDR3 DNA sequence: TGTGCCAGCGCCAGCGGGACCGAGACCCAGTACTTC. The whole variable domain, filled in from reference TRBV9 and TRBJ2-5, reads DSGVTQTPKHLITATGQRVTLRCSPRSGDLSVYWYQQSLDQGLQFLIQYYNGEERAKGNILERFSAQQFPDLHSELNLSSLELGDSALYFCASASGTETQYFGPGTRLLVL.

This chain links TRBV3-1 (or the pseudogene TRBV3-2) with TRBJ2-7; D remains ambiguous. The CDR3 has 12 amino acids. The germline V and J ends were trimmed by 1 base and 4 bases, with 5 bases remaining between them. Germline CDR1 reads LGHDT; CDR2 reads YNNKEL (reference sequence). In nucleotides, the CDR3 is TGTGCCAGCAGCCAAGTGTCTTACGAGCAGTACTTC. It codes for CASSQVSYEQYF.

The gene calls are TRBV5-1 and TRBJ2-3; TRBD2 agrees at 13 bases. This CDR3 has 17 residues. V lost 4 bases to trimming and J lost 3 bases; unmatched junction nucleotides: 8. The germline CDR1 and CDR2 sequences are SGHRS and YFSETQ. The CDR3 spells CASSHGTSGKFTDTQYF. CDR3 sequence (DNA): TGCGCCAGCAGCCACGGGACTAGCGGGAAGTTTACAGATACGCAGTATTTT. Filled out from reference TRBV5-1 and TRBJ2-3, the complete variable domain reads KAGVTQTPRYLIKTRGQQVTLSCSPISGHRSVSWYQQTPGQGLQFLFEYFSETQRNKGNFPGRFSGRQFSNSRSEMNVSTLELGDSALYLCASSHGTSGKFTDTQYFGPGTRLTVL.

This chain links TRBV19 with TRBJ2-1; 9 bases fit TRBD2. V lost 4 bases to trimming and J lost 9 bases; unmatched junction nucleotides: 7. The germline V gene encodes CDR1 LNHDA and CDR2 SQIVND (reference sequence). The CDR3 covers 14 residues. The DNA for the CDR3 is TGTGCCAGTAGTACCTTAGCGGGAGTAGGTGAGCAGTTCTTC. Translating it yields CASSTLAGVGEQFF.

The chain carries TRBV4-1 and TRBJ1-6; unclear D gene. The V end lost 4 bases, the J end lost 8 bases, and 9 bases lay between the germline ends. The germline CDR1 and CDR2 sequences are MGHRA and YSYEKL. The CDR3 consists of 13 residues. CDR3 protein: CASSPELDSPLHF. The CDR3 coding sequence is TGCGCCAGCAGCCCGGAGCTGGATTCACCCCTCCACTTT.

This clone occurred once. This chain uses TRBV3-1 (or the pseudogene TRBV3-2) with TRBJ1-5; 7 nucleotides match TRBD1. With 4 bases clipped from V and 1 base from J, the junction kept 4 bases outside the gene matches. CDR1 and CDR2 from the germline V gene are LGHDT and YNNKEL (reference sequence). The CDR3 is 15 residues long. For the CDR3, the DNA is TGTGCCAGCAGCCGGGACAGATCAAGCAATCAGCCCCAGCATTTT. It translates to CASSRDRSSNQPQHF.

The V call is TRBV5-1, the J call TRBJ1-2; TRBD1 aligns across 10 bases. The CDR3 is 17 residues long. Germline CDR1 SGHRS, CDR2 YFSETQ. Germline trimming cut 0 bases from V and 8 bases from J; bases unmatched to any gene: 13. CDR3 residues: CASSLGGTGQGYDGYTF. The CDR3 bases are TGCGCCAGCAGCTTGGGTGGCACGGGACAGGGGTATGACGGCTACACCTTC.

Only one count was recorded for this clone. The chain combines TRBV10-1 with TRBJ2-7; 7 bases are a match to TRBD2. Germline V lookup: CDR1 WNHNN, CDR2 SYGVQD (reference sequence). The CDR3 has 13 amino acids. J gave up 2 bases and V 9 bases, and 7 bases lay outside the gene matches. The CDR3 DNA reads as TGCGCCAGTCAAGCGGGACTGACCTACGAGCAGTACTTC. Amino acids: CASQAGLTYEQYF.

CDR3 sequence reads: CASSLGQGWTDTQYF. The DNA of the CDR3 is TGTGCCAGCAGCTTAGGGCAGGGGTGGACAGATACGCAGTATTTT. The chain uses TRBV7-9 and TRBJ2-3, with a tentative D call TRBD1 (6 bases). The ends were cut back, 1 base at V and 3 bases at J, with 11 bases in the middle. Germline CDR1 and CDR2: SEHNR and FQNEAQ (reference sequence). CDR3 length equals 15 residues.

This clone has more than one count but fewer than ten. V and J are TRBV7-9 and TRBJ2-2, with a possible D match to TRBD2 (5 bases). In germline, CDR1 is SEHNR, CDR2 FQNEAQ (reference sequence). V was cut by 0 bases and J by 1 base, with 12 bases left in between. The CDR3 length is 17 residues. The CDR3 bases are TGTGCCAGCAGCTTAGCGATCCTAGCTGGGAACACCGGGGAGCTGTTTTTT. It specifies CASSLAILAGNTGELFF.

This chain joins TRBV11-2 and TRBJ2-3, with TRBD1 matching over 8 bases. The CDR3 spans 14 residues. The trim removed 5 bases at V and 5 bases at J, leaving 6 bases unmatched. Germline loops: CDR1 SGHAT, CDR2 FQNNGV. The DNA of the CDR3 is TGTGCCAGCAGCGCCGACAGGGGTGGAGATACGCAGTATTTT. It codes for CASSADRGGDTQYF.

The chain combines TRBV4-2 with TRBJ2-1, with 9 positions matching TRBD2. V was pared by 7 bases and J by 0 bases, with 7 bases of the junction left unmatched. Looked up from germline, CDR1 is LGHNA and CDR2 is YNFKEQ. The CDR3 covers 16 residues. CDR3: CASTRNSGSSYNEQFF. CDR3 bases: TGTGCCAGCACGCGAAATAGCGGGAGCTCCTACAATGAGCAGTTCTTC.

This chain uses TRBV7-8 with TRBJ2-2; TRBD1 matches at 8 bases. Germline CDR1 is SGHVS and CDR2 is FQNEAQ. The CDR3 totals 15 residues. V lost 3 bases, J lost 7 bases, and 7 bases stayed unmatched. Here the CDR3 reads CASSFSRGRDGELFF. The CDR3, as DNA: TGTGCCAGCAGCTTTTCCAGGGGGCGAGACGGGGAGCTGTTTTTT.

This clone was picked up one time. The V and J genes are TRBV7-9 and TRBJ2-7; 9 nucleotides align to TRBD2. J was trimmed by 1 base and V by 0 bases; bases with no gene match: 4. The CDR3 spans 16 residues. The germline V gene has CDR1 SEHNR and CDR2 FQNEAQ (reference sequence). Here the CDR3 reads CASSLAPGLASYEQYF. In DNA form, the CDR3 reads TGTGCCAGCAGCTTAGCTCCGGGACTAGCTTCCTACGAGCAGTACTTC.

J is TRBJ2-7 and V is TRBV28; 10 nucleotides line up with TRBD1. Germline V gene lookup returns CDR1 MDHEN and CDR2 SYDVKM. The CDR3 is made up of 14 amino acids. Trimming removed 5 bases from V and 3 bases from J; junction bases left unmatched: 4. Here the CDR3 DNA reads TGTGCCAGCAGTAAGGGACAGGGGATCTACGAGCAGTACTTC. It codes for CASSKGQGIYEQYF.